These T cell receptor beta chains were read from a single sample in a study of T cell responses to AZD1222 COVID-19 vaccine. Libraries were prepared by immunoSEQ multiplex PCR; TCRdb keeps only in-frame clonotypes and omits some of them. This sample has roughly 150,000 clones; about 89% occur once, and the top ten carry just over 5%. Sequencing was performed on peripheral blood, taken on day 0 of AZD1222 vaccination. These receptors all come from an adult in good health. CDR3s include the opening cysteine and the closing phenylalanine or tryptophan. D genes are given only for firm matches. Only part of the rows carry a size: once, few, many, or a class if the clone is expanded.

NA | TRBJ2-4 | NA | TRBV24-1 | TGTGCCACCAGTGATTCGGGTCCAGCCAAAAACATTCAGTACTTC | CATSDSGPAKNIQYF
NA | TRBJ2-1 | NA | TRBV15 | TGTGCCACCAGCGGGGGGAGGGGAAAGCCAGGGGACAATGAGCAGTTCTTC | CATSGGRGKPGDNEQFF
NA | TRBJ1-1 | NA | TRBV14 | TGTGCCAGCAGCCCTTACCGGAGGGCTGAAGCTTTCTTT | CASSPYRRAEAFF
NA | TRBJ2-5 | NA | TRBV10-3 | TGTGCCACGTCTCGGGGGAACCAAGAGACCCAGTACTTC | CATSRGNQETQYF
NA | TRBJ1-1 | once | TRBV6-2/TRBV6-3 | TGTGCCAGCAGTTACCCCACAACAGGGACCACTGAAGCTTTCTTT | CASSYPTTGTTEAFF
NA | TRBJ2-7 | NA | TRBV3-1/TRBV3-2 | TGTGCCAGCGGGGGAGCGAGGGAGCAGTACTTC | CASGGAREQYF
NA | TRBJ1-2 | NA | TRBV4-2 | TGTGCCAGCAGCCAGGGGACGGTAGCTAACTATGGCTACACCTTC | CASSQGTVANYGYTF
TRBD2 | TRBJ2-1 | NA | TRBV9 | TGTGCCAGCAGCGTAATGGCGGGAGCATCCTACAATGAGCAGTTCTTC | CASSVMAGASYNEQFF
NA | TRBJ1-5 | NA | TRBV19 | TGTGCCAGTAGTATAGTCAGGGGAAGCAATCAGCCCCAGCATTTT | CASSIVRGSNQPQHF
TRBD1 | TRBJ1-6 | NA | TRBV19 | TGTGCCAGTAGGGTCAGACAGGGCTCCCCTCTTAAAGTCACCCTCCACTTT | CASRVRQGSPLKVTLHF
NA | TRBJ2-2 | NA | TRBV4-2 | TGTGCCAGCAGCCAAGGTAGCGGTAGGAACACCGGGGAGCTGTTTTTT | CASSQGSGRNTGELFF
NA | TRBJ1-2 | NA | TRBV2 | TGTGCCAGCAGTGATGCCCGGCCTGGCGATGGCTACACCTTC | CASSDARPGDGYTF
NA | TRBJ2-5 | NA | TRBV19 | TGTGCCAGTAGTATCGGTCGCGGAGAGACCCAGTACTTC | CASSIGRGETQYF
TRBD1 | TRBJ1-6 | NA | TRBV5-1 | TGCGCCAGCAGCTGGGGACAGAATAATTCACCCCTCCACTTT | CASSWGQNNSPLHF
NA | TRBJ1-4 | NA | TRBV18 | TGTGCCAGCTCACCATGGGGGCCAAGCTCCAGAGATAATGAAAAACTGTTTTTT | CASSPWGPSSRDNEKLFF
NA | TRBJ1-5 | NA | TRBV5-1 | TGCGCCAGCAGCCCTGAGGGGGATCAGCCCCAGCATTTT | CASSPEGDQPQHF
TRBD1 | TRBJ2-3 | NA | TRBV12-3/TRBV12-4 | TGTGCCAGCAGCCCCGGACAGGGAACGCAGTATTTT | CASSPGQGTQYF
NA | TRBJ1-4 | once | TRBV6-6 | TGTGCCAGCAGCAGGGTTATAGATGAAAAACTGTTTTTT | CASSRVIDEKLFF
TRBD2 | TRBJ2-5 | NA | TRBV23-1 | TGCGCCAGCAGTCAATCGACGAACGAGTCTGCGGGAGGGGGCAGAGAGACCCAGTACTTC | CASSQSTNESAGGGRETQYF
NA | TRBJ1-2 | NA | TRBV6-1 | TGTGCCAGCAGTGGTATTCGTGGGGATGTAAACTATGGCTACACCTTC | CASSGIRGDVNYGYTF
NA | TRBJ2-7 | NA | TRBV6-1 | TGTGCCAGCAGTGAAATTACGGGAAACTACGAGCAGTACTTC | CASSEITGNYEQYF
TRBD1 | TRBJ2-3 | NA | TRBV29-1 | TGCAGCGTTAAACTCTACAGGGGGGCTAGCACAGATACGCAGTATTTT | CSVKLYRGASTDTQYF
TRBD1 | TRBJ1-5 | once | TRBV28 | TGTGCCAGCAGTCCCCGACAGGGGTCGTCTAATCAGCCCCAGCATTTT | CASSPRQGSSNQPQHF
TRBD1 | TRBJ2-1 | NA | TRBV5-1 | TGCGCCAGCAGCTTCCAGACAGGGGCCACCGAGCAGTTCTTC | CASSFQTGATEQFF
NA | TRBJ2-5 | NA | TRBV3-1/TRBV3-2 | TGTGCCAGCAGCAAACTGGGGGAGATACAAGAGACCCAGTACTTC | CASSKLGEIQETQYF
NA | TRBJ2-7 | NA | TRBV28 | TGTGCCAGCAGTTTTGGGCGGGGCACCTACGAGCAGTACTTC | CASSFGRGTYEQYF
TRBD1 | TRBJ1-2 | NA | TRBV28 | TGTGCCAGCAGTTTATTAGGCGGGGGACAGGGATACGGCTACACCTTC | CASSLLGGGQGYGYTF
NA | TRBJ2-2 | NA | TRBV19 | TGTGCCAGTAGTATTGGGCTAGCGTGGACCGGGGAGCTGTTTTTT | CASSIGLAWTGELFF
NA | TRBJ1-2 | NA | TRBV6-2/TRBV6-3 | TGTGCCAGCAGCACTGCTGACAGTTGGAATAACGGCTACACCTTC | CASSTADSWNNGYTF
NA | TRBJ2-7 | NA | TRBV10-1 | TGCGCCAGCAGTAACAGGGTTGGCGAGCAGTACTTC | CASSNRVGEQYF
TRBD2 | TRBJ2-1 | few | TRBV6-6 | TGTGCCAGCAGGCGATCCCTAGCGGGAGGTCAGAATGAGCAGTTCTTC | CASRRSLAGGQNEQFF
TRBD1 | TRBJ1-3 | NA | TRBV4-2 | TGTGCCAGCAGCCAAGACGGGACAGTCACGAGCTCTGGAAACACCATATATTTT | CASSQDGTVTSSGNTIYF
NA | TRBJ1-3 | NA | TRBV28 | TGTGCCAGCAGTCCCGCCGGAGGCCTCTCTGGAAACACCATATATTTT | CASSPAGGLSGNTIYF
TRBD2 | TRBJ2-1 | medium-sized | TRBV6-1 | TGTGCCAGCAGTGAACTAGCGGGCTCCTACAATGAGCAGTTCTTC | CASSELAGSYNEQFF
NA | TRBJ1-1 | NA | TRBV12-5 | TGTGCTAGTGGTTTAAGTTTGAACACTGAAGCTTTCTTT | CASGLSLNTEAFF
NA | TRBJ2-5 | NA | TRBV11-1 | TGTGCCAGCAGCTTTTGGGGGGAGACCCAGTACTTC | CASSFWGETQYF
TRBD1 | TRBJ1-4 | NA | TRBV2 | TGTGCCAGCCTACCGGGACAGACTAATGAAAAACTGTTTTTT | CASLPGQTNEKLFF
NA | TRBJ2-7 | once | TRBV7-2 | TGTGCCAGCAGCGCTCCGACGGTAAGCGAGCAGTACTTC | CASSAPTVSEQYF
NA | TRBJ2-1 | NA | TRBV6-5 | TGTGCCAGCAGCCCGACTAGTCTCCAGAAGCAGTTCTTC | CASSPTSLQKQFF
NA | TRBJ2-3 | NA | TRBV28 | TGTGCCAGCTTGGGGTCCCTAATCTCAGATACGCAGTATTTT | CASLGSLISDTQYF
NA | TRBJ2-7 | once | TRBV4-3 | TGCGCCAGCAGCCAAGATCCCCGGGGCTACGAGCAGTACTTC | CASSQDPRGYEQYF
NA | TRBJ2-7 | NA | TRBV28 | TGTGCCAGCAGAGTGGGCTGGACCGACCCCTACGAGCAGTACTTC | CASRVGWTDPYEQYF
NA | TRBJ2-7 | NA | TRBV4-3 | TGCGCCAGCAGCCAAGGGGTCGGGACTGCGAGCTCTGAGCAGTACTTC | CASSQGVGTASSEQYF
TRBD1 | TRBJ1-4 | NA | TRBV19 | TGTGCCAGCAAGGGACAGATTAATGAAAAACTGTTTTTT | CASKGQINEKLFF
NA | TRBJ2-7 | few | TRBV29-1 | TGCAGCGGGGGAGAGGATTGGGAGCAGTACTTC | CSGGEDWEQYF
NA | TRBJ1-3 | NA | TRBV3-1/TRBV3-2 | TGTGCCAGCAGCCTATTAAGCTTACAGGGAGCTTCTGGAAACACCATATATTTT | CASSLLSLQGASGNTIYF
NA | TRBJ2-4 | NA | TRBV27 | TGTGCCAGCAGTTCCCAGGGGGGGCAGGGTCGAGCCAAAAACATTCAGTACTTC | CASSSQGGQGRAKNIQYF
TRBD2 | TRBJ2-2 | NA | TRBV12-3/TRBV12-4 | TGTGCCAGCCTAGCGGGACCGACCGGGGAGCTGTTTTTT | CASLAGPTGELFF
TRBD1 | TRBJ2-7 | NA | TRBV7-4 | TGTGCCAGCAGCTTAGTGGCGGACAGGGGGCCCTACGAGCAGTACTTC | CASSLVADRGPYEQYF